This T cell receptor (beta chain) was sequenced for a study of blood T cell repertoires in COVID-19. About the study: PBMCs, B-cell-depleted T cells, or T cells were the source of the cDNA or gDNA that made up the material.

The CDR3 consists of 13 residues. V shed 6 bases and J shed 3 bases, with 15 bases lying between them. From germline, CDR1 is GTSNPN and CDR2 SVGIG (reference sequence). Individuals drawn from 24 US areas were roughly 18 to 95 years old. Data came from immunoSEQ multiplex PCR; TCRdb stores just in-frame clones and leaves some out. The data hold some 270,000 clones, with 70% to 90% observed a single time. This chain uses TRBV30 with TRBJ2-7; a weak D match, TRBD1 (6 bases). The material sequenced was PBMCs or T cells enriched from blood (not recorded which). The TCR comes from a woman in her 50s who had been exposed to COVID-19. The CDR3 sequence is CACQGTDLYEQYF. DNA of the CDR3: TGTGCCTGTCAGGGGACCGATCTCTACGAGCAGTACTTC.